Below are 4 T cell receptor beta chains sequenced from a single sample in a study of blood T cell repertoires in COVID-19 (dated by TCRdb to 2020 to 2021). The method behind the library was the immunoSEQ multiplex PCR assay. TCRdb mirrors the immuneACCESS table, restricted to in-frame sequences. Some clones are absent from its copies; in checked studies, under half trace to an unresolved V gene, and the reason for the others is unknown. Counted in this sample were about 200,000 clones; 80% to 85% of them appeared once. Approximately 7.9% of the sample is taken by the ten largest. Sequences were obtained from PBMCs or T cells enriched from blood (not recorded which). All receptors derive from a man aged 40-49 years who had recovered from COVID-19.

This clone showed up just a few times. The chain employs TRBV2 and TRBJ1-2; 9 positions match TRBD1. Germline V gene sequence: CDR1 SNHLY, CDR2 FYNNEI. V lost 7 bases, J lost 4 bases, and 10 bases stayed unmatched. The CDR3 contains 15 residues. Here the CDR3 reads CASTEKGTGSYGYTF. The DNA of the CDR3 is TGTGCCAGCACCGAGAAAGGGACAGGGAGCTATGGCTACACCTTC.

This chain joins TRBV7-6 and TRBJ2-6, with 7 positions matching TRBD2. The V gene end was trimmed by 5 bases and the J gene end by 4 bases; junction bases not matched to a gene: 8. Germline CDR1 reads SGHVS; CDR2 reads FNYEAQ. The length of the CDR3 is 16 residues. The CDR3 sequence is CASSKWGGPGANVLTF. The CDR3 DNA is TGTGCCAGCAGCAAGTGGGGGGGACCGGGGGCCAACGTCCTGACTTTC.

The chain is built from TRBV30 and TRBJ2-2, with D maybe TRBD1 (7 bases). This CDR3 is built from 14 residues. CDR1 GTSNPN and CDR2 SVGIG come from the germline V gene (reference sequence). Between the trimmed V and J ends, which lost 2 bases and 3 bases, there was a span of 10 bases. The CDR3, as DNA: TGTGCCTGGAGTACAGGGGACTACACCGGGGAGCTGTTTTTT. Translated, it gives CAWSTGDYTGELFF.

The rearrangement uses TRBV21-1 and TRBJ1-6; TRBD1, the table's D call, lacks a check against the DNA. TRBV21-1 is marked as a pseudogene. This CDR3 is built from 15 residues. CDR3 region: CASVQQGFRNSPLHF. The CDR3 DNA reads TGTGCCAGCGTGCAACAGGGTTTTCGTAATTCACCCCTCCACTTT.